The clone carrying this TCR beta chain occurred once. This sample is drawn from a study of cytomegalovirus exposure and HLA in healthy donors. The PCR ran on 60 Vbeta and 13 Jbeta primers. Method: immunoSEQ multiplex PCR; TCRdb's copy keeps in-frame clones and lacks some. The top ten clones hold roughly 2.4% of a sample with roughly 150,000 clones, 70% to 90% of them seen once. The CDR3 is 14 amino acids. The germline V gene encodes CDR1 MDHEN and CDR2 SYDVKM. Trimming shortened V by 2 bases and J by 10 bases, and 12 bases separated the two germline ends. This TCR derives from a woman younger than 30 in good health and CMV-seronegative. The chain recombines TRBV28 with TRBJ1-6, with a tentative D call TRBD1 (6 bases). The sample consisted of PBMCs. The CDR3 DNA reads as TGTGCCAGCAGTTTACCGGCAGGGGCATCACCCCTCCACTTT. Translation gives CASSLPAGASPLHF.